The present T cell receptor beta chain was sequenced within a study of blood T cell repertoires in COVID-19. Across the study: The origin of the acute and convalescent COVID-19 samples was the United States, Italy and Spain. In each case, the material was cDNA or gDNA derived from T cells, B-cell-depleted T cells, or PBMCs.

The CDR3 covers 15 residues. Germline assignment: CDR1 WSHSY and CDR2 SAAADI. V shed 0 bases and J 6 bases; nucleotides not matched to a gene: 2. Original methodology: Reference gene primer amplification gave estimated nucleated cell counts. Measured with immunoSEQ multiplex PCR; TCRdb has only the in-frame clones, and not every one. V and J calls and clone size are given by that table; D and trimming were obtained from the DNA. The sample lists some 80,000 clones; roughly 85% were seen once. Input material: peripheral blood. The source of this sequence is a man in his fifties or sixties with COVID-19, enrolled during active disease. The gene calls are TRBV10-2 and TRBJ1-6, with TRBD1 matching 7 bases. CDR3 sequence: CASSESHRGNSPLHF. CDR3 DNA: TGCGCCAGCAGTGAGTCTCACAGGGGTAATTCACCCCTCCACTTT.